The 9 T cell receptor beta chains listed next were all sequenced from one sample in a study of cytomegalovirus exposure and HLA in healthy donors. Some clones are missing from TCRdb's copy, which holds only in-frame ones; the method was immunoSEQ multiplex PCR. The sample yields under 200,000 clones, more than 80% seen once. The sample consisted of PBMCs. These receptors came from a man between 18 and 35 years old in good health and CMV-seropositive.

V gene TRBV27 combines with J gene TRBJ2-1, with a possible D match to TRBD2 (5 bases). CDR1 and CDR2 from the germline V gene are MNHEY and SMNVEV (reference sequence). The CDR3 spans 18 residues. V lost 7 bases to trimming and J lost 5 bases, with 27 bases between them. The CDR3 DNA reads TGTGCCAGCACCCTTTCCCCAGAGGGCGCCGGAACCAACAATGAGCAGTTCTTC. Amino acid sequence: CASTLSPEGAGTNNEQFF.

J is TRBJ2-5 and V is TRBV27, with D maybe TRBD1 (5 bases). The germline V and J ends were trimmed by 6 bases and 5 bases, with 16 bases remaining between them. This CDR3 has 14 amino acids. Germline CDR1 and CDR2: MNHEY and SMNVEV (reference sequence). The CDR3 loop is CASSGGHKWETQYF. The CDR3 DNA is TGTGCCAGCAGCGGTGGACACAAGTGGGAGACCCAGTACTTC.

This clone came up once. V is TRBV27 and J is TRBJ2-1; 14 positions agree with TRBD2. V dropped 4 bases and J dropped 8; count of bases not matched to a gene: 7. Germline assignment: CDR1 MNHEY and CDR2 SMNVEV (reference sequence). There are 16 residues in the CDR3. This CDR3 reads CASSSLGTSGSYEQFF. Written as DNA, the CDR3 is TGTGCCAGCAGTTCCCTCGGGACTAGCGGGAGCTATGAGCAGTTCTTC.

This clone was observed once. The chain has TRBV28 and TRBJ2-5; 8 bases match TRBD2. Losses at the gene ends were 3 bases for V and 6 bases for J; bases not matched to a gene: 6. Per germline, CDR1 MDHEN and CDR2 SYDVKM. The CDR3 totals 14 residues. The CDR3 DNA reads TGTGCCAGCAGTTTTCGGCGGGAGGTCAAGACCCAGTACTTC. This encodes CASSFRREVKTQYF. The entire variable domain, with the rest obtained from reference TRBV28 and TRBJ2-5, is as follows: DVKVTQSSRYLVKRTGEKVFLECVQDMDHENMFWYRQDPGLGLRLIYFSYDVKMKEKGDIPEGYSVSREKKERFSLILESASTNQTSMYLCASSFRREVKTQYFGPGTRLLVL.

About this clone: The same CDR3 also results from other DNA sequences found in this sample. The V call is TRBV9, the J call TRBJ1-1, with TRBD1 matching 10 bases. J gave up 8 bases and V 0 bases, and 1 base lay outside the gene matches. In germline, CDR1 is SGDLS, CDR2 YYNGEE. CDR3 size: 13 residues. The CDR3 loop reads CASSVVGQGEAFF. DNA of the CDR3: TGTGCCAGCAGCGTAGTGGGACAGGGGGAAGCTTTCTTT.

V is TRBV2 and J is TRBJ2-2; the match to TRBD2 covers 13 bases. Trimming removed 5 bases from V and 6 bases from J; junction bases left unmatched: 6. The CDR3 extends over 16 amino acids. Germline V CDR1 and CDR2: SNHLY, FYNNEI. CDR3 in amino acids: CASSPTSGRAAGELFF. In DNA, the CDR3 is TGTGCCAGCAGTCCTACTAGCGGGAGGGCCGCCGGGGAGCTGTTTTTT. The full variable domain, its missing parts supplied by reference TRBV2 and TRBJ2-2, is EPEVTQTPSHQVTQMGQEVILRCVPISNHLYFYWYRQILGQKVEFLVSFYNNEISEKSEIFDDQFSVERPDGSNFTLKIRSTKLEDSAMYFCASSPTSGRAAGELFFGEGSRLTVL.

This clone was picked up a small number of times. The V call is TRBV19, the J call TRBJ2-7, with D perhaps matching TRBD1 (6 bases). Deletions cut 5 bases from V and 3 bases from J, with 17 bases between. Per the germline V gene, CDR1 is LNHDA and CDR2 is SQIVND (reference sequence). This CDR3 comprises 15 residues. The CDR3 protein is CASSVTLQGFYEQYF. The CDR3, as DNA: TGTGCCAGTAGTGTCACTCTACAGGGTTTCTACGAGCAGTACTTC.

The chain recombines TRBV4-3 with TRBJ1-1, with 8 bases lining up with TRBD1. V trimming: 0 bases; J trimming: 4 bases; junction bases outside the gene matches: 1. CDR1 and CDR2 from the germline V gene are LGHNA and YSLEER. CDR3 length equals 14 residues. The CDR3 bases are TGCGCCAGCAGCCAAGACAGGGGGCCCACTGAAGCTTTCTTT. It codes for CASSQDRGPTEAFF.

The chain employs TRBV5-6 and TRBJ1-4; possible D gene TRBD1, 5 bases. CDR1 and CDR2 from the germline V gene are SGHDT and YYEEEE. CDR3 size: 15 residues. The V end was cut by 2 bases, the J end by 0 bases, with 8 bases between. The chain's CDR3 is CASSLTGTTNEKLFF. In DNA, the CDR3 is TGTGCCAGCAGCTTAACAGGAACAACTAATGAAAAACTGTTTTTT.